These T cell receptor beta chains were read from a single sample in a study of blood T cell repertoires in COVID-19. Only in-frame clones appear in the TCRdb table, and some are missing; sequencing was by immunoSEQ multiplex PCR. The table includes roughly 120,000 clones, around 87% detected once. The source material was peripheral blood. The receptors were gathered from a human donor in a cohort sampled during active COVID-19. The CDR3 runs from the conserved cysteine through the conserved F or W. D genes are given only for firm matches. Clone size appears in some rows only: once, few, many, or a class for an expanded clone.

>-|-|TRBJ1-1|TRBV5-1
CASSLAMGANAEAFF
TGCGCCAGCAGCTTGGCCATGGGGGCTAACGCTGAAGCTTTCTTT
>-|TRBD1|TRBJ1-1|TRBV28
CASSTRDRRAEAFF
TGTGCCAGCAGTACTCGGGACAGGAGAGCTGAAGCTTTCTTT
>-|-|TRBJ1-1|TRBV9
CASSVVRGFTEAFF
TGTGCCAGCAGCGTAGTAAGGGGATTTACTGAAGCTTTCTTT
>-|TRBD1|TRBJ2-7|TRBV5-1
CASSGRDRGLYEQYF
TGCGCCAGCAGCGGAAGGGACAGGGGGCTGTACGAGCAGTACTTC
>-|-|TRBJ1-5|TRBV21-1
CASPNGRALQPQHF
TGTGCCAGCCCCAACGGGCGGGCCTTGCAGCCCCAGCATTTT
>-|TRBD1|TRBJ1-2|TRBV6-5
CASSKREGANYGYTF
TGTGCCAGCAGTAAACGTGAGGGGGCGAACTATGGCTACACCTTC
>once|-|TRBJ1-1|TRBV11-2
CASSPQGTEAFF
TGTGCCAGCAGCCCTCAGGGGACTGAAGCTTTCTTT
>-|-|TRBJ2-1|TRBV6-5
CASSYSRQTDNEQFF
TGTGCCAGCAGTTACTCCCGCCAGACAGACAATGAGCAGTTCTTC
>-|-|TRBJ1-2|TRBV5-1
CASSRTQGDYGYTF
TGCGCCAGCAGCCGAACACAGGGAGACTATGGCTACACCTTC
>once|TRBD2|TRBJ2-7|TRBV10-1
CASSDPGTSGTVLEQYF
TGCGCCAGCAGTGACCCCGGGACTAGCGGGACGGTACTGGAGCAGTACTTC
>-|-|TRBJ2-2|TRBV12-3/TRBV12-4
CASSPLNTGELFF
TGTGCCAGCAGTCCTCTGAACACCGGGGAGCTGTTTTTT
>-|-|TRBJ2-1|TRBV3-1/TRBV3-2
CASSQVRNEQFF
TGTGCCAGCAGCCAAGTGCGAAATGAGCAGTTCTTC
>-|-|TRBJ2-7|TRBV18
CASSPPSRYEQYF
TGTGCCAGCTCACCACCTAGCCGGTACGAGCAGTACTTC
>-|-|TRBJ1-2|TRBV28
CASGHRVSGGYGYTF
TGTGCCAGCGGCCACCGAGTGTCAGGAGGCTATGGCTACACCTTC
>-|-|TRBJ1-2|TRBV6-5
CASSYTDRRLYGYTF
TGTGCCAGCAGTTACACCGACAGAAGACTGTATGGCTACACCTTC
>-|TRBD2|TRBJ2-7|TRBV30
CAWSPSRGVPYEQYF
TGTGCCTGGAGTCCCTCCCGGGGGGTCCCCTACGAGCAGTACTTC
>-|TRBD1|TRBJ2-7|TRBV29-1
CSASTGTGSNEQYF
TGCAGCGCATCCACCGGGACAGGGTCAAACGAGCAGTACTTC
>-|-|TRBJ1-4|TRBV25-1
CASSGAAQPLNEKLFF
TGTGCCAGCAGTGGGGCCGCCCAACCGCTTAATGAAAAACTGTTTTTT
>-|TRBD2|TRBJ2-5|TRBV27
CASSSGTSGVFETQYF
TGTGCCAGCAGCTCCGGGACTAGCGGGGTCTTTGAGACCCAGTACTTC